This T cell receptor beta chain is from a study of T cells in Graves' hyperthyroidism and ophthalmopathy. Amplified TCR beta CDR3 regions derived from RNA transcripts. When the TCR CDR3 underwent first-round RT-PCR, the HTBI primer set was used. TCRdb used MiXCR to reprocess the multiplex PCR reads, holding one entry per CDR3 protein. The top ten clones hold over 6% of a sample with about 600,000 distinct CDR3 sequences, approximately 15% of them seen once. The germline V gene has CDR1 SGHKS and CDR2 YYEKEE (reference sequence). The CDR3 has 14 amino acids. V was cut by 0 bases and J by 5 bases, with 8 bases left in between. There are a few counts of this clonotype.

This rearrangement joins TRBV5-5 to TRBJ1-4; D is undetermined. The TCR originated in a woman aged 18-29 years with Graves' ophthalmopathy. Input material: blood. The CDR3: CASSLALGNEKLFF. The CDR3 DNA reads as TGTGCCAGCAGCTTGGCATTGGGGAATGAAAAACTGTTTTTT.